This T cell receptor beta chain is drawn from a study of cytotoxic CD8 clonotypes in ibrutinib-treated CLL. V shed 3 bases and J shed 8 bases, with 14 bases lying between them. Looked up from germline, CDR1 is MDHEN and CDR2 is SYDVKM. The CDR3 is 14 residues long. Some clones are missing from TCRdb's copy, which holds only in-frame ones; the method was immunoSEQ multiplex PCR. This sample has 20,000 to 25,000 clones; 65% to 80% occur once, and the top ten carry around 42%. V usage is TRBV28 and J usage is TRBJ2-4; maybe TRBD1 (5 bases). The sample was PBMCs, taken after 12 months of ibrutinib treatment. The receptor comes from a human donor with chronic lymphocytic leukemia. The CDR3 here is CASSLLQGRHIQYF. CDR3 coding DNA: TGTGCCAGCAGTTTGCTCCAGGGAAGGCACATTCAGTACTTC.